This T cell receptor beta chain came from a study of control samples from healthy donors and cancer patients. V dropped 4 bases and J dropped 4 bases, with 11 bases sitting between them. This CDR3 is 14 amino acids long. Germline assignment: CDR1 LGHDT and CDR2 YNNKEL (reference sequence). Measured with immunoSEQ multiplex PCR; TCRdb has only the in-frame clones, and not every one. The table includes about 120,000 clones, over 75% detected once. The sample taken for sequencing was blood. This clonotype originated in a man in his forties in good health. The chain is built from TRBV3-1 (or the pseudogene TRBV3-2) and TRBJ1-5; the D gene is possibly TRBD1 (5 bases). The CDR3 loop reads CASSLWGGNQPQHF. The DNA of the CDR3 is TGTGCCAGCAGCCTGTGGGGGGGGAATCAGCCCCAGCATTTT.